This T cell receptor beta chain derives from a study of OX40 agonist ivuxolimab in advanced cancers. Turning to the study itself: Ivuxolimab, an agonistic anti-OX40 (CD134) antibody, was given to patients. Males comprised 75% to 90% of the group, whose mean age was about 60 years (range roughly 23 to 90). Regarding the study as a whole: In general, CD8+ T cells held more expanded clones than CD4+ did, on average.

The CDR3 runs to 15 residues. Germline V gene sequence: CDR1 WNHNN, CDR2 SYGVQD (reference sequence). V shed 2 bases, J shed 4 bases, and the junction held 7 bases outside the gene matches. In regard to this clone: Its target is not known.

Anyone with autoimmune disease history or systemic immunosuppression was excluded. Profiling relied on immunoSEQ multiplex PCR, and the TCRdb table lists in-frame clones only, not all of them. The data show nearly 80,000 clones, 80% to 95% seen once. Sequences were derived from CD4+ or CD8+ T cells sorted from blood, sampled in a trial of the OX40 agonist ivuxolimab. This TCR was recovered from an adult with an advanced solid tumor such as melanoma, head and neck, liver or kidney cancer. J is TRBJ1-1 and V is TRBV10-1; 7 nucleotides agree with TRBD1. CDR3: CASSEIGQGGTEAFF. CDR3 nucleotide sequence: TGCGCCAGCAGTGAGATCGGGCAGGGGGGCACTGAAGCTTTCTTT.